What follows are 5 T cell receptor beta chains derived from one specimen sequenced in a study of T-cell reconstitution after alpha-beta-depleted transplantation in children. Construction of the TCRbeta library involved unique molecular identifiers. MiXCR was run by TCRdb on the PCR reads, yielding one entry per CDR3 protein. The table shows around 200,000 distinct CDR3 sequences, with approximately 11% occurring only once. The material sequenced was PBMCs, taken before TCRalphabeta/CD19-depleted stem cell transplant. Every receptor here comes from a child in the first two years of life with acute myeloid leukemia, due to receive a stem cell transplant.

This clonotype was seen repeatedly, ten times or more. V gene TRBV20-1 combines with J gene TRBJ2-1, with 10 bases matching TRBD2. V trimming: 2 bases; J trimming: 5 bases; junction bases outside the gene matches: 9. The CDR3 has 16 residues. The germline V gene encodes CDR1 DFQATT and CDR2 SNEGSKA (reference sequence). The CDR3: CSARTLSGGNHNEQFF. The CDR3 bases are TGCAGTGCTAGAACCCTTAGCGGGGGGAACCACAATGAGCAGTTCTTC.

This clonotype was detected ten times or more. CDR3 bases: TGCGCCAGCAGCTTGGTGGAGCTAGCGGGAGGAACAGATACGCAGTATTTT. Residues: CASSLVELAGGTDTQYF. V and J are TRBV5-1 and TRBJ2-3; 11 bases agree with TRBD2. The CDR3 spans 17 residues. Germline CDR1 reads SGHRS; CDR2 reads YFSETQ. With V trimmed by 0 bases and J by 3 bases, 6 bases remained unmatched.

The J gene is TRBJ2-7, the V gene TRBV11-2; TRBD2 matches 11 bases. V was clipped by 0 bases and J by 4 bases; unmatched bases: 5. The CDR3 has 16 residues. Germline-derived CDR1 and CDR2 are SGHAT and FQNNGV. CDR3 coding DNA: TGTGCCAGCAGCTTAGACCTGACTAGCGGGAAATACGAGCAGTACTTC. Its protein is CASSLDLTSGKYEQYF. The full variable domain, with the rest looked up from reference TRBV11-2 and TRBJ2-7, is EAGVAQSPRYKIIEKRQSVAFWCNPISGHATLYWYQQILGQGPKLLIQFQNNGVVDDSQLPKDRFSAERLKGVDSTLKIQPAKLEDSAVYLCASSLDLTSGKYEQYFGPGTRLTVT.

Points on this clonotype: A much more abundant neighbour one base away suggests this may be a read error. V usage is TRBV12-3 or TRBV12-4 and J usage is TRBJ2-4; 7 positions agree with TRBD1. The CDR3 runs 14 residues. CDR3 DNA: TGTGCCAACAGTACGTCAGGGTCAGGGGGCATTCAGTACTTC. Protein sequence: CANSTSGSGGIQYF.

This clonotype was counted many times. The genes are TRBV5-1 and TRBJ2-1, with TRBD1 matching 8 bases. Trimming took 3 bases from V and 8 from J; bases not matched to a gene: 16. The CDR3 is made up of 17 amino acids. The germline gives CDR1 SGHRS, CDR2 YFSETQ. The CDR3, as DNA: TGCGCCAGCAGCTACGACCCAGGGGGCCTCTACGGTTATGAGCAGTTCTTC. Translation: CASSYDPGGLYGYEQFF.